A selection of T cell receptor beta chains follows, all from one sample in a study of blood T cell repertoires in COVID-19. The method was immunoSEQ multiplex PCR; TCRdb's version includes in-frame clones alone and lacks a portion of them. Of about 300,000 clones listed, 88% were seen once; the top ten hold 1.6%. The specimen sequenced was peripheral blood. The source is a woman aged 30 to 39 with COVID-19, enrolled during active disease. The CDR3 runs from the conserved cysteine through the conserved F or W. The D gene is left open where the match is weak.

CDR3nt: TGCGCCAGCAGCCAACCACTAGGGGAGGAGTTCTTC
CDR3aa: CASSQPLGEEFF
d_gene: NA
j_gene: TRBJ2-1
v_gene: TRBV4-1

CDR3nt: TGTGCCAGCAGCCCGGACCCGGGACAGGCTTCTTTCTATGGCTACACCTTC
CDR3aa: CASSPDPGQASFYGYTF
d_gene: TRBD1
j_gene: TRBJ1-2
v_gene: TRBV16

CDR3nt: TGTGCCAGTAAGGCGGGGGACAGGGGCGCCGTAGCTGAAGCTTTCTTT
CDR3aa: CASKAGDRGAVAEAFF
d_gene: TRBD1
j_gene: TRBJ1-1
v_gene: TRBV19

CDR3nt: TGTGCCAGCAGCCGCCGGGACAGGGGGCACGAGCAGTACTTC
CDR3aa: CASSRRDRGHEQYF
d_gene: TRBD1
j_gene: TRBJ2-7
v_gene: TRBV11-1

CDR3nt: TGTGCCAGCAGCAGTCCCCCAGGGGGTGGAGGAACTAACTATGGCTACACCTTC
CDR3aa: CASSSPPGGGGTNYGYTF
d_gene: TRBD1
j_gene: TRBJ1-2
v_gene: TRBV7-9

CDR3nt: TGCGCCAGCAGCTTGATTCTGGGGACAGGGGAAGAGACCCAGTACTTC
CDR3aa: CASSLILGTGEETQYF
d_gene: TRBD1
j_gene: TRBJ2-5
v_gene: TRBV5-1

CDR3nt: TGCGCCAGCAGCTTGGGCCGAGCAGGGGGTTCACCCCTCCACTTT
CDR3aa: CASSLGRAGGSPLHF
d_gene: TRBD1
j_gene: TRBJ1-6
v_gene: TRBV5-1

CDR3nt: TGTGCCAGCAGGACAGGGTTGAACACTGAAGCTTTCTTT
CDR3aa: CASRTGLNTEAFF
d_gene: TRBD1
j_gene: TRBJ1-1
v_gene: TRBV2

CDR3nt: TGTGCCAGCAGGGACAGGGGTTCCAAAGAAGCTTTCTTT
CDR3aa: CASRDRGSKEAFF
d_gene: TRBD1
j_gene: TRBJ1-1
v_gene: TRBV11-2

CDR3nt: TGCGCCAGCAGCTTCCCCGGGGAGAGCTACACCTTC
CDR3aa: CASSFPGESYTF
d_gene: NA
j_gene: TRBJ1-2
v_gene: TRBV5-1

CDR3nt: TGCAGTGCTGGGACAGGCTATGGCTACACCTTC
CDR3aa: CSAGTGYGYTF
d_gene: TRBD1
j_gene: TRBJ1-2
v_gene: TRBV20-1

CDR3nt: TGTGCCAGTGGACAGGTGACCACCGGGGAGCTGTTTTTT
CDR3aa: CASGQVTTGELFF
d_gene: TRBD1
j_gene: TRBJ2-2
v_gene: TRBV19

CDR3nt: TGTGCCAGCAGTCACATTCACAGGACCGGGAACACTGAAGCTTTCTTT
CDR3aa: CASSHIHRTGNTEAFF
d_gene: NA
j_gene: TRBJ1-1
v_gene: TRBV27

CDR3nt: TGTGCCAGCAGTTTAGGAGGTCGGAGCAATCAGCCCCAGCATTTT
CDR3aa: CASSLGGRSNQPQHF
d_gene: NA
j_gene: TRBJ1-5
v_gene: TRBV27

CDR3nt: TGCGCCAGCGGAGCACAGGGAACCGGGGAGCTGTTTTTT
CDR3aa: CASGAQGTGELFF
d_gene: NA
j_gene: TRBJ2-2
v_gene: TRBV10-1

CDR3nt: TGTGCCAGCAGCCGGGACAGGGGTCTAGGGAACGAGCAGTACTTC
CDR3aa: CASSRDRGLGNEQYF
d_gene: TRBD1
j_gene: TRBJ2-7
v_gene: TRBV5-7

CDR3nt: TGCGCCAGCAGCAGCGCAGAAAATCAGCCCCAGCATTTT
CDR3aa: CASSSAENQPQHF
d_gene: NA
j_gene: TRBJ1-5
v_gene: TRBV5-1

CDR3nt: TGTGCCAGCAGCAAAAGCGGGGGGCTATCATATGCTTCCTCCTACGAGCAGTACTTC
CDR3aa: CASSKSGGLSYASSYEQYF
d_gene: TRBD2
j_gene: TRBJ2-7
v_gene: TRBV5-5

CDR3nt: TGTGCCAGCAGTGAATTTACCCCCCAGGATGAGCAGTTCTTC
CDR3aa: CASSEFTPQDEQFF
d_gene: NA
j_gene: TRBJ2-1
v_gene: TRBV6-1

CDR3nt: TGTGCCAGCAGCACCGCGACAGGGAGCGTGACTGAAGCTTTCTTT
CDR3aa: CASSTATGSVTEAFF
d_gene: TRBD1
j_gene: TRBJ1-1
v_gene: TRBV5-5

CDR3nt: TGTGCCAGCAGCCAAGAGGTACTTTTGGATACGCAGTATTTT
CDR3aa: CASSQEVLLDTQYF
d_gene: NA
j_gene: TRBJ2-3
v_gene: TRBV11-2

CDR3nt: TGTGCCAGCAGACGACAGGGTGGGTCCTACGAGCAGTACTTC
CDR3aa: CASRRQGGSYEQYF
d_gene: TRBD1
j_gene: TRBJ2-7
v_gene: TRBV5-4